The 21 T cell receptor beta chains below come from one sample, sequenced in a study of early T cells in non-severe SARS-CoV-2 infection (dated by TCRdb to the early 2020s). Libraries were made using 5' RACE. The instrument was a NextSeq 500. TCRdb reprocessing: public reads trimmed at Q25 with fastp, clones called with MiXCR, in-frame beta chains kept. Identical CDR3 protein sequences are pooled into one entry, listed with their most common genes and DNA. The sample table records tens of thousands of distinct CDR3 sequences; around 13% of these occur just once. The top ten clones comprise around a tenth of the sample. This material consisted of whole blood, taken at baseline. These receptors were obtained from an adult who was a healthcare worker with PCR-confirmed SARS-CoV-2 infection or an uninfected control (not recorded which).

A few counts support this clonotype. The J gene is TRBJ2-7, the V gene TRBV20-1; D gene uncertain. V was shortened by 5 bases and J by 1 base, with 6 bases between the two germline ends. CDR3 size: 11 residues. The germline V gene encodes CDR1 DFQATT and CDR2 SNEGSKA (reference sequence). The CDR3 DNA reads TGCAGTGCTTTTCGTTCCTACGAGCAGTACTTC. Residues: CSAFRSYEQYF.

V gene TRBV7-8 combines with J gene TRBJ2-7, with 10 bases identical to TRBD2. V lost 5 bases to trimming and J lost 0 bases; unmatched junction nucleotides: 4. Germline CDR1 SGHVS, CDR2 FQNEAQ. The CDR3 spans 15 residues. The CDR3 loop reads CASSDTSGDSYEQYF. The CDR3 bases are TGTGCCAGCAGCGACACTAGCGGGGACTCCTACGAGCAGTACTTC.

V is TRBV27 and J is TRBJ2-1; TRBD2 matches at 11 bases. Looked up from germline, CDR1 is MNHEY and CDR2 is SMNVEV (reference sequence). The CDR3 is made up of 15 amino acids. The CDR3 loop is CASYSRLAGGNEQFF. CDR3 coding DNA: TGTGCTTCCTACTCCCGGCTAGCGGGGGGCAATGAGCAGTTCTTC.

The V call is TRBV28, the J call TRBJ1-3; D unclear. Germline CDR1 is MDHEN and CDR2 is SYDVKM. The CDR3 covers 16 residues. V lost 4 bases, J lost 5 bases, and 18 bases lay in between. This CDR3 is CASSSPRGSERNTIYF. The CDR3 coding sequence is TGTGCCAGCAGTTCCCCCCGGGGTTCGGAAAGAAACACCATATATTTT.

This clonotype has a handful of counts. V usage is TRBV25-1 and J usage is TRBJ1-2; 7 bases agree with TRBD1. Germline V gives CDR1 MGHDK, CDR2 SYGVNS. The junction had 3 bases not matched to a gene; V was cut back by 2 bases and J by 0 bases. The CDR3 covers 15 residues. This CDR3 is CASSEPTGSNYGYTF. The CDR3 DNA reads as TGTGCCAGCAGTGAACCGACAGGGTCTAACTATGGCTACACCTTC.

This clonotype occurred many times. This chain uses TRBV20-1 with TRBJ1-6; possible D gene TRBD1, 5 bases. V lost 1 base, J lost 6 bases, and 16 bases lay in between. Germline loops: CDR1 DFQATT, CDR2 SNEGSKA (reference sequence). The CDR3 consists of 16 residues. CDR3 coding DNA: TGCAGTGCTAGAGCCCTAGGGACCGATTTTAATTCACCCCTCCACTTT. It encodes CSARALGTDFNSPLHF.

This clonotype was seen many times. The chain combines TRBV24-1 with TRBJ2-3, with TRBD1 identical over 9 bases. Germline values: CDR1 KGHDR, CDR2 SFDVKD. V gave up 10 bases and J gave up 7 bases; unmatched junction bases: 8. The CDR3 sequence is 13 residues long. CDR3 in DNA: TGTGCCACGCAGGACAGGGGTAGAAATACGCAGTATTTT. Its translation: CATQDRGRNTQYF.

The chain is built from TRBV5-1 and TRBJ1-4; D unclear. CDR1 SGHRS and CDR2 YFSETQ come from the germline V gene. CDR3 size: 15 residues. V lost 0 bases to trimming and J lost 4 bases, with 10 bases between them. CDR3 sequence (DNA): TGCGCCAGCAGCTTGGCGGCGGACCTTAATGAAAAACTGTTTTTT. Translated: CASSLAADLNEKLFF.

This clonotype showed up many times. This chain connects TRBV19 to TRBJ2-5; D unclear. Germline CDR1 reads LNHDA; CDR2 reads SQIVND (reference sequence). The CDR3 length is 13 residues. Trimming removed 4 bases at V and 1 base at J, with 7 bases between. In DNA, the CDR3 is TGTGCCAGTAGTAGGAGCTTCCAAGAGACCCAGTACTTC. Translating it yields CASSRSFQETQYF. Supplemented by reference TRBV19 and TRBJ2-5, the full variable domain reads DGGITQSPKYLFRKEGQNVTLSCEQNLNHDAMYWYRQDPGQGLRLIYYSQIVNDFQKGDIAEGYSVSREKKESFPLTVTSAQKNPTAFYLCASSRSFQETQYFGPGTRLLVL.

This clonotype was counted between two and nine times. The rearrangement joins TRBV18 to TRBJ2-7; no definite D call. CDR1 and CDR2 (germline): KGHSH, LQKENI. V was trimmed by 8 bases and J by 3 bases, leaving 14 bases between them. The length of the CDR3 is 13 residues. The CDR3 loop reads CASARVADYEQYF. The CDR3 bases are TGTGCCAGCGCTCGTGTGGCGGACTACGAGCAGTACTTC.

V usage is TRBV7-8 and J usage is TRBJ1-2, with 8 bases aligning to TRBD1. Germline CDR1 is SGHVS and CDR2 is FQNEAQ. The ends lost 1 base at V and 2 bases at J; junction bases unmatched: 6. This CDR3 comprises 16 residues. The DNA of the CDR3 is TGTGCCAGCAGCTTAGATCTTGCAGGGGGCAACTATGGCTACACCTTC. This translates into CASSLDLAGGNYGYTF.

Only a few counts were recorded for this clonotype. The genes are TRBV27 and TRBJ2-3; no firm D call. V was pared by 5 bases and J by 5 bases, with 11 bases between. The CDR3 consists of 13 residues. Germline V gene data show CDR1 as MNHEY and CDR2 as SMNVEV (reference sequence). CDR3 region: CASSLIIGDTQYF. As DNA, the CDR3 is TGTGCCAGCAGTCTAATCATTGGAGATACGCAGTATTTT.

This clonotype was recorded many times. The CDR3 nucleotides are TGCAGTGCTGGGTACCGGGACCACGGTCGAGGTGAGCAGTTCTTC. Its translation is CSAGYRDHGRGEQFF. The chain is built from TRBV20-1 and TRBJ2-1, with D tentatively TRBD1 or TRBD2 (5 bases each). This CDR3 contains 15 residues. The V gene lost 5 bases and the J gene lost 9 bases, with 23 bases spanning the gap. Germline V gene sequence: CDR1 DFQATT, CDR2 SNEGSKA (reference sequence).

This clonotype was observed at least ten times. The chain employs TRBV20-1 and TRBJ2-7; 12 bases agree with TRBD2. Germline V gene lookup returns CDR1 DFQATT and CDR2 SNEGSKA (reference sequence). V lost 2 bases to trimming and J lost 2 bases; unmatched junction nucleotides: 7. This CDR3 is 16 amino acids long. The CDR3 reads CSARPDLAGGPYEQYF. CDR3 bases: TGCAGTGCTAGACCTGATCTAGCGGGAGGGCCCTACGAGCAGTACTTC.

This clonotype was picked up a small number of times. The rearrangement joins TRBV6-1 to TRBJ2-7; 10 bases are a match to TRBD1. The CDR3 loop spans 14 amino acids. V lost 1 base, J lost 3 bases, and 0 bases stayed unmatched. Germline CDR1 is MNHNS and CDR2 is SASEGT. The CDR3, as DNA: TGTGCCAGCAGTGAAGGGACAGGGGGCTACGAGCAGTACTTC. As protein: CASSEGTGGYEQYF.

This clonotype has a handful of counts. The gene calls are TRBV27 and TRBJ1-1; possibly TRBD1 for D (6 bases). The CDR3 consists of 18 residues. V lost 1 base and J 4 bases, leaving 22 bases between the germline ends. Germline V lookup: CDR1 MNHEY, CDR2 SMNVEV (reference sequence). DNA for the CDR3: TGTGCCAGCAGTTTATGGGCAGAAAAGGGGGTAATGGGCACTGAAGCTTTCTTT. Protein sequence: CASSLWAEKGVMGTEAFF.

This clonotype was seen many times. The chain employs TRBV7-8 and TRBJ2-3; 7 bases agree with TRBD1. Germline assignment: CDR1 SGHVS and CDR2 FQNEAQ. The CDR3 spans 16 residues. With V trimmed by 5 bases and J by 0 bases, 8 bases remained unmatched. In DNA form, the CDR3 reads TGTGCCAGCAGCCGATGGGACAGCCCTAGCACAGATACGCAGTATTTT. As protein: CASSRWDSPSTDTQYF.

This clonotype was detected many times. J is TRBJ2-7 and V is TRBV7-6, with D maybe TRBD2 (5 bases). The length of the CDR3 is 12 residues. Per germline, CDR1 SGHVS and CDR2 FNYEAQ. V dropped 6 bases and J dropped 3 bases, with 9 bases sitting between them. The CDR3 region is CASSHRGYEQYF. The CDR3 nucleotides are TGTGCCAGCAGTCACCGGGGCTACGAGCAGTACTTC. Full variable domain (rest looked up from reference TRBV7-6 and TRBJ2-7): GAGVSQSPRYKVTKRGQDVALRCDPISGHVSLYWYRQALGQGPEFLTYFNYEAQQDKSGLPNDRFSAERPEGSISTLTIQRTEQRDSAMYRCASSHRGYEQYFGPGTRLTVT.

This clonotype was found many times. The chain uses TRBV12-3 or TRBV12-4 and TRBJ1-1; maybe TRBD1 (5 bases). V gave up 5 bases and J gave up 5 bases, with 15 bases separating them. The CDR3 totals 14 residues. The CDR3 here is CASSLRQRRTEAFF. In nucleotides, the CDR3 is TGTGCCAGCAGTCTTCGACAGCGCCGTACTGAAGCTTTCTTT.

This chain joins TRBV3-1 and TRBJ1-1; no clear D. Trimming took off 2 bases at V and 0 bases at J, with 4 bases between the two ends. The CDR3 extends over 13 amino acids. Germline CDR1 LGHDT, CDR2 YNNKEL (reference sequence). Here the CDR3 DNA reads TGTGCCAGCAGCCAATTCGTGAACACTGAAGCTTTCTTT. Its translation is CASSQFVNTEAFF.

CDR3: CASSLLVRESYEQYF. The CDR3 DNA is TGTGCCAGCAGTTTATTGGTAAGGGAGTCCTACGAGCAGTACTTC. This chain uses TRBV6-8 with TRBJ2-7; D might be TRBD2 (5 bases). Looked up from germline, CDR1 is MNHGY and CDR2 is SAAAGT. V lost 4 bases, J lost 1 base, and 14 bases lay in between. This CDR3 is built from 15 residues.